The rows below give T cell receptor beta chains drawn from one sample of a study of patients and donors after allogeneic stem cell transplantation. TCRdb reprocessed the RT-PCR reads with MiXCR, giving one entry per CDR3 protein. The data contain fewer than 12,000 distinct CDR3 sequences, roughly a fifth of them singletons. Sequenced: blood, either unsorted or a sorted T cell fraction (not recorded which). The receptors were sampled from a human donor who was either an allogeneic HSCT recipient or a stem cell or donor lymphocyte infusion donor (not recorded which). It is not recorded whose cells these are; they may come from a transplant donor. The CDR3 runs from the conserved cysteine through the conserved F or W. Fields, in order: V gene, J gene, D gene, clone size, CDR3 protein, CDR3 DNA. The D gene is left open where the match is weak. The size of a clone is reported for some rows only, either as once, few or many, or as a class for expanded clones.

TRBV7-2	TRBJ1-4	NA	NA	CASSSGYKGEKLFF	TGTGCCAGCAGTTCCGGTTACAAGGGTGAAAAACTGTTTTTT
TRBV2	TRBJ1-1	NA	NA	CASIGTGLNTEAFF	TGTGCCAGCATAGGTACAGGTTTGAACACTGAAGCTTTCTTT
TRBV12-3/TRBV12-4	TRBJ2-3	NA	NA	CASSFPNTDTQYF	TGTGCCAGCAGTTTTCCCAACACAGATACGCAGTATTTT
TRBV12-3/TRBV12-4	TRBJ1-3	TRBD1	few	CASTKPGTGQGSGNTIYF	TGTGCCAGCACTAAACCCGGGACAGGGCAAGGCTCTGGAAACACCATATATTTT
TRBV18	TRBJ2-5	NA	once	CASSPPAETQYF	TGTGCCAGCTCACCCCCCGCGGAGACCCAGTACTTC
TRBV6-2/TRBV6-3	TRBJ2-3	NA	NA	CASSLDETVWHGYF	TGTGCCAGCAGTTTGGACGAGACCGTGTGGCACGGGTATTTT
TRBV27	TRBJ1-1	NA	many	CASSFHGPRKNTEAFF	TGTGCCAGCAGTTTCCACGGGCCCCGGAAGAACACTGAAGCTTTCTTT
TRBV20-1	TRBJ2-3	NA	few	CSANRGLESDTQYF	TGCAGTGCGAACCGGGGCCTAGAGTCAGATACGCAGTATTTT
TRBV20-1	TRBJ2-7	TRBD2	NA	CSARDDGLAGTLSTYEQYF	TGCAGTGCTAGAGACGACGGACTAGCGGGGACCTTATCAACCTACGAGCAGTACTTC
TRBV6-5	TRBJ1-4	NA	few	CASSYSLGGAGEKLFF	TGTGCCAGCAGTTACTCTTTGGGGGGCGCAGGTGAAAAACTGTTTTTT
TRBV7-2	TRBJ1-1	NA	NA	CASSRTKSWDTEAFF	TGTGCCAGCAGCCGCACCAAAAGCTGGGACACTGAAGCTTTCTTT
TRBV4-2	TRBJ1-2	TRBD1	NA	CASSQATGAYGYTF	TGTGCCAGCAGCCAAGCTACAGGGGCCTATGGCTACACCTTC
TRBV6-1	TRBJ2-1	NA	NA	CASSEDFVISYNEQFF	TGTGCCAGCAGTGAAGACTTCGTGATCTCCTACAATGAGCAGTTCTTC
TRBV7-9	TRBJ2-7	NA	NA	CASSPNRFGYEQYF	TGTGCCAGCAGTCCCAACCGATTCGGCTACGAGCAGTACTTC
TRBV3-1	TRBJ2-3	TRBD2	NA	CASSQEGGLAATATDTQYF	TGTGCCAGCAGCCAAGAAGGCGGACTAGCCGCCACTGCCACAGATACGCAGTATTTT
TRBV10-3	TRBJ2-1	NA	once	CAISDGYNEQFF	TGTGCCATCAGTGATGGTTACAATGAGCAGTTCTTC
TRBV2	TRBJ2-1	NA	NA	CASGDGYFWRQFF	TGTGCCAGCGGGGACGGTTACTTCTGGCGGCAGTTCTTC
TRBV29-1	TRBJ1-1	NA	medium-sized	CSVGGVGEAFF	TGCAGCGTTGGTGGGGTAGGTGAAGCTTTCTTT
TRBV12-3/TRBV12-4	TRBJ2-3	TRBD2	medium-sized	CASSFPSGPSTDTQYF	TGTGCCAGCAGTTTTCCTAGCGGGCCGAGCACAGATACGCAGTATTTT
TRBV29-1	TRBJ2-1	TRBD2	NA	CSVAGGSNEQFF	TGCAGCGTTGCGGGGGGATCCAATGAGCAGTTCTTC
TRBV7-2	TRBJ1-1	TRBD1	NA	CASSRWTGGPNTEAFF	TGTGCCAGCAGCCGCTGGACAGGGGGCCCGAACACTGAAGCTTTCTTT
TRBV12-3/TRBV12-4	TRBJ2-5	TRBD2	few	CASSSWGGETQYF	TGTGCCAGCAGTTCGTGGGGAGGGGAGACCCAGTACTTC
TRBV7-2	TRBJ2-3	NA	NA	CASSRGGQGTDTQYF	TGTGCCAGCAGCCGGGGGGGACAGGGCACAGATACGCAGTATTTT
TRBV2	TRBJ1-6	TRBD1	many	CASSDLGQGRTYNSPLHF	TGTGCCAGCAGTGACTTAGGACAGGGGAGGACCTATAATTCACCCCTCCACTTT
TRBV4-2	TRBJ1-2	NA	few	CASSQDYPGNYGYTF	TGTGCCAGCAGCCAAGATTATCCTGGTAACTATGGCTACACCTTC
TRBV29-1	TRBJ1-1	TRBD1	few	CSVNVDRVPREAFF	TGCAGCGTGAACGTAGACAGGGTCCCGCGGGAAGCTTTCTTT
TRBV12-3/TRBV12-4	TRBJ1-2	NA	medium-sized	CASERGPGYGYTF	TGTGCCAGCGAGAGGGGCCCTGGCTATGGCTACACCTTC
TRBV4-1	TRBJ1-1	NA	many	CASSLREIGDTEAFF	TGCGCCAGCAGCCTACGTGAGATAGGGGACACTGAAGCTTTCTTT
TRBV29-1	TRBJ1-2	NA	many	CSVELWSGYGYTF	TGCAGCGTTGAACTGTGGTCGGGCTATGGCTACACCTTC
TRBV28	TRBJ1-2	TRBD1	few	CASSQGGGRYGYTF	TGTGCCAGCAGCCAGGGAGGGGGCCGGTATGGCTACACCTTC
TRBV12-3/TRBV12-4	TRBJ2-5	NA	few	CASSQLREQGPSGETQYF	TGTGCCAGCAGTCAGCTTCGCGAACAGGGACCCTCGGGGGAGACCCAGTACTTC
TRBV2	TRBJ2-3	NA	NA	CASRLGSAGADTQYF	TGTGCCAGCAGACTGGGATCGGCAGGGGCAGATACGCAGTATTTT
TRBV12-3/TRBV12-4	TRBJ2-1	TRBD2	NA	CASRSYGAGDYNEQFF	TGTGCCAGCAGGAGCTATGGGGCGGGGGACTACAATGAGCAGTTCTTC
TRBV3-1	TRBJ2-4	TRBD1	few	CASSSSHRGLAKNIQYF	TGTGCCAGCAGCTCTAGTCACAGGGGGCTAGCCAAAAACATTCAGTACTTC
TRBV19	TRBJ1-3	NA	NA	CASSITGQHSGNTIYF	TGTGCCAGTAGTATAACCGGGCAACACTCTGGAAACACCATATATTTT
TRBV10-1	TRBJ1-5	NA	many	CASSESTRGQPQHF	TGCGCCAGCAGTGAGTCGACCCGAGGTCAGCCCCAGCATTTT
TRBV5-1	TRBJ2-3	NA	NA	CASSPMGSGTDTQYF	TGCGCCAGCAGCCCCATGGGGAGTGGGACAGATACGCAGTATTTT
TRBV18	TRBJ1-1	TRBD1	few	CASQNDRGDTEAFF	TGTGCCAGCCAGAACGACAGGGGGGACACTGAAGCTTTCTTT
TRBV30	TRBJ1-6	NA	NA	CAWSGKGYEPLHF	TGTGCCTGGAGTGGGAAGGGATACGAACCCCTCCACTTT
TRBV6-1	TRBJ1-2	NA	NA	CASSAQALNYGYTF	TGTGCCAGCAGCGCACAGGCACTTAACTATGGCTACACCTTC
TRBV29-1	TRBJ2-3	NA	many	CSVEPFGAGGQGDTQYF	TGCAGCGTTGAACCCTTTGGGGCAGGAGGGCAAGGAGATACGCAGTATTTT
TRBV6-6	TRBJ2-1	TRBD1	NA	CASSYSRTGRRNEQFF	TGTGCCAGCAGTTACTCAAGGACAGGGCGGCGCAATGAGCAGTTCTTC
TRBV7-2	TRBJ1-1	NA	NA	CASSFYICSARDLGGGTEAFF	NA
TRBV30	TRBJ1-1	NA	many	CAWTWGLNTEAFF	TGTGCCTGGACCTGGGGGCTGAACACTGAAGCTTTCTTT
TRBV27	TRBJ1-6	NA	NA	CASSRESPSSYNSPLHF	TGTGCCAGCAGCCGGGAGAGCCCGAGCTCCTATAATTCACCCCTCCACTTT